What follows are 20 T cell receptor beta chains derived from one specimen sequenced in a study of blood T cell repertoires in COVID-19. Repertoires were generated with immunoSEQ multiplex PCR, while TCRdb's copy carries only in-frame clones and drops some. Of about 220,000 clones in the sample, approximately 81% are singletons; the top ten hold 3.6%. The sequenced sample was peripheral blood. Receptors originate from a woman aged 80 or over with acute or convalescent COVID-19.

The chain uses TRBV11-3 and TRBJ2-3; TRBD1 matches 7 bases. The CDR3 has 15 amino acids. V lost 4 bases and J lost 4; bases outside the gene matches: 8. Germline CDR1 and CDR2: SGHNT and YENEEA. The CDR3 spells CASSSKGADADTQYF. The CDR3 coding sequence is TGTGCCAGCAGCTCCAAGGGGGCTGACGCAGATACGCAGTATTTT.

V usage is TRBV30 and J usage is TRBJ2-6; 7 nucleotides match TRBD1. After removal of 0 bases from V and 4 bases from J, the junction contained 12 bases not matched to a gene. This CDR3 has 18 amino acids. Germline V CDR1 and CDR2: GTSNPN, SVGIG (reference sequence). The CDR3 nucleotides read TGTGCCTGGAGTGTCCCGGGACAGCCAAGCCCCGGGGCCAACGTCCTGACTTTC. Amino acids: CAWSVPGQPSPGANVLTF.

J is TRBJ1-1 and V is TRBV11-2, with unresolved D. Trimming left V 3 bases short and J 1 base short, with 12 bases between. Germline V gene sequence: CDR1 SGHAT, CDR2 FQNNGV. This CDR3 is 15 amino acids long. The CDR3 DNA reads as TGTGCCAGCAGCTTCCTCGGCGGGCGGAACACTGAAGCTTTCTTT. Translation: CASSFLGGRNTEAFF.

The rearrangement joins TRBV5-1 to TRBJ2-1; TRBD1 aligns across 7 bases. The CDR3 extends over 16 amino acids. V shed 4 bases and J 5 bases; nucleotides not matched to a gene: 12. Germline V gene lookup returns CDR1 SGHRS and CDR2 YFSETQ. The CDR3 bases are TGCGCCAGCAGCCGAATCAGAACAACAGGGGACAATGAGCAGTTCTTC. As protein: CASSRIRTTGDNEQFF. The full variable domain, rest sourced from reference TRBV5-1 and TRBJ2-1, is KAGVTQTPRYLIKTRGQQVTLSCSPISGHRSVSWYQQTPGQGLQFLFEYFSETQRNKGNFPGRFSGRQFSNSRSEMNVSTLELGDSALYLCASSRIRTTGDNEQFFGPGTRLTVL.

CDR3 in amino acids: CASSSFLATNEKLFF. CDR3 nucleotide sequence: TGTGCCAGCAGTTCCTTCTTAGCAACTAATGAAAAACTGTTTTTT. The chain has TRBV28 and TRBJ1-4, with no clear D. The V end was cut by 4 bases, the J end by 0 bases, with 9 bases between. The CDR3 consists of 15 residues. CDR1 MDHEN and CDR2 SYDVKM come from the germline V gene.

This sequence joins TRBV5-1 and TRBJ2-1; 9 positions agree with TRBD2. V lost 3 bases to trimming and J lost 2 bases; unmatched junction nucleotides: 6. The CDR3 has 16 residues. The V gene's germline CDR1 is SGHRS and CDR2 YFSETQ. The CDR3 loop reads CASSSLSGGTYNEQFF. The CDR3 coding sequence is TGCGCCAGCAGCTCTCTAAGCGGGGGGACCTACAATGAGCAGTTCTTC. Complete variable domain (other parts from reference TRBV5-1 and TRBJ2-1): KAGVTQTPRYLIKTRGQQVTLSCSPISGHRSVSWYQQTPGQGLQFLFEYFSETQRNKGNFPGRFSGRQFSNSRSEMNVSTLELGDSALYLCASSSLSGGTYNEQFFGPGTRLTVL.

This clone appeared a few times. The chain links TRBV6-5 to TRBJ2-3, with 7 positions matching TRBD1. V trimming: 2 bases; J trimming: 2 bases; junction bases outside the gene matches: 4. The germline gives CDR1 MNHEY, CDR2 SVGAGI. The CDR3 contains 15 residues. This CDR3 reads CASSYGTVNTDTQYF. CDR3 in DNA: TGTGCCAGCAGTTACGGGACAGTAAACACAGATACGCAGTATTTT.

The gene calls are TRBV21-1 and TRBJ1-1. TRBV21-1 is tagged as a pseudogene. The CDR3 consists of 19 residues. CDR3 sequence: CASSKCGNEGLGMNTEAFF. The CDR3 nucleotides read TGTGCCAGCAGCAAATGTGGTAATGAGGGACTGGGGATGAACACTGAAGCTTTCTTT.

The chain carries TRBV7-2 and TRBJ2-7; no clear D gene. CDR3 length equals 14 residues. Deletions cut 5 bases from V and 4 bases from J, with 15 bases between. CDR1 SGHTA and CDR2 FQGNSA come from the germline V gene. CDR3 bases: TGTGCCAGCAGCCCGACTCGGCGAAATTACGAGCAGTACTTC. Translation: CASSPTRRNYEQYF.

The gene calls are TRBV28 and TRBJ2-1, with D possibly matching TRBD1 (5 bases). The germline CDR1 and CDR2 sequences are MDHEN and SYDVKM. V shed 5 bases and J shed 6 bases, with 17 bases lying between them. The CDR3 runs to 15 residues. For the CDR3, the DNA is TGTGCCAGCAGTCCCCGGACACGACAGACCAATGAGCAGTTCTTC. This codes for CASSPRTRQTNEQFF. Complete variable domain (other parts from reference TRBV28 and TRBJ2-1): DVKVTQSSRYLVKRTGEKVFLECVQDMDHENMFWYRQDPGLGLRLIYFSYDVKMKEKGDIPEGYSVSREKKERFSLILESASTNQTSMYLCASSPRTRQTNEQFFGPGTRLTVL.

This chain joins TRBV9 and TRBJ2-3; 7 bases line up with TRBD2. The germline CDR1 and CDR2 sequences are SGDLS and YYNGEE. The CDR3 is made up of 15 amino acids. The ends lost 7 bases at V and 2 bases at J; junction bases unmatched: 10. Here the CDR3 reads CASRPGGGATDTQYF. The DNA for the CDR3 is TGTGCCAGCCGACCCGGGGGAGGGGCCACAGATACGCAGTATTTT. The whole variable domain, remainder taken from reference TRBV9 and TRBJ2-3, is DSGVTQTPKHLITATGQRVTLRCSPRSGDLSVYWYQQSLDQGLQFLIQYYNGEERAKGNILERFSAQQFPDLHSELNLSSLELGDSALYFCASRPGGGATDTQYFGPGTRLTVL.

The chain employs TRBV7-8 and TRBJ2-3; TRBD1 matches 7 bases. Losses at the gene ends were 3 bases for V and 1 base for J; bases not matched to a gene: 7. Germline V lookup: CDR1 SGHVS, CDR2 FQNEAQ. The CDR3 has 16 amino acids. Written as DNA, the CDR3 is TGTGCCAGCAGCTTGGGACAGTACCGGGGCACAGATACGCAGTATTTT. This gives the protein CASSLGQYRGTDTQYF. Looking up the rest from reference TRBV7-8 and TRBJ2-3 gives the full variable domain: GAGVSQSPRYKVAKRGQDVALRCDPISGHVSLFWYQQALGQGPEFLTYFQNEAQLDKSGLPSDRFFAERPEGSVSTLKIQRTQQEDSAVYLCASSLGQYRGTDTQYFGPGTRLTVL.

V and J are TRBV27 and TRBJ1-4, with D unresolved. V lost 6 bases and J lost 7, with 12 bases in between. The CDR3 runs to 13 residues. CDR1 MNHEY and CDR2 SMNVEV come from the germline V gene (reference sequence). As DNA, the CDR3 is TGTGCCAGCAGGTTTGCGGGGATTGAAAAACTGTTTTTT. Translation: CASRFAGIEKLFF.

The chain joins TRBV7-3 to TRBJ2-3, with 9 nucleotides matching TRBD2. The CDR3 sequence is 17 residues long. With V trimmed by 5 bases and J by 6 bases, 15 bases remained unmatched. CDR1 and CDR2 (germline): SGHTA, FQGTGA. CDR3 sequence (DNA): TGTGCCAGCAGCCGAACTAGGGGAGCGGGGGGAGTTGATACGCAGTATTTT. Its protein product is CASSRTRGAGGVDTQYF.

The chain joins TRBV3-1 (or the pseudogene TRBV3-2) to TRBJ1-4; D is unresolved. Trimming removed 1 base from V and 10 bases from J, with 4 bases in between. The CDR3 spans 11 residues. Germline-derived CDR1 and CDR2 are LGHDT and YNNKEL (reference sequence). The chain's CDR3 is CASSQVGKLFF. The CDR3 DNA reads as TGTGCCAGCAGCCAAGTCGGAAAACTGTTTTTT.

The chain has TRBV7-2 and TRBJ1-1, with 7 bases matching TRBD1. The J segment lost 0 bases and the V segment lost 3 bases, leaving 4 bases of the junction unmatched. CDR3 size: 15 residues. From germline, CDR1 is SGHTA and CDR2 FQGNSA. In DNA, the CDR3 is TGTGCCAGCAGCTTCCCGACAGGGATGAACACTGAAGCTTTCTTT. Translation gives CASSFPTGMNTEAFF.

The chain has TRBV7-8 and TRBJ2-1, with 8 bases lining up with TRBD1. Germline V gives CDR1 SGHVS, CDR2 FQNEAQ. CDR3 size: 17 residues. The junction had 21 bases not matched to a gene; V was cut back by 5 bases and J by 12 bases. CDR3 sequence: CASSTRDGTGILLAQFF. CDR3 in DNA: TGTGCCAGCAGCACACGAGATGGGACAGGAATCTTATTAGCGCAGTTCTTC.

CDR3 sequence (DNA): TGCGCCAGCAGCCCAGTGACTGGAACCTACGAGCAGTACTTC. This translates into CASSPVTGTYEQYF. This chain connects TRBV5-1 to TRBJ2-7; unclear D gene. This CDR3 has 14 residues. V lost 4 bases, J lost 2 bases, and 13 bases lay in between. CDR1 SGHRS and CDR2 YFSETQ come from the germline V gene.

The V and J genes are TRBV5-4 and TRBJ1-1, with 7 bases that match TRBD1. Germline V gene sequence: CDR1 SGHNT, CDR2 YYREEE (reference sequence). The junction had 6 bases not matched to a gene; V was cut back by 4 bases and J by 3 bases. The CDR3 length is 14 residues. The CDR3, as DNA: TGTGCCAGCAGCAGGGACAGATGGGACACTGAAGCTTTCTTT. This sequence encodes CASSRDRWDTEAFF.

This chain connects TRBV10-3 to TRBJ1-1, with 10 bases identical to TRBD1. V trimming: 4 bases; J trimming: 4 bases; junction bases outside the gene matches: 15. Germline-derived CDR1 and CDR2 are ENHRY and SYGVKD. The CDR3 extends over 18 amino acids. Here the CDR3 reads CAISGLRTDRGSTTEAFF. The CDR3, as DNA: TGTGCCATCAGTGGACTCCGTACGGACAGGGGGTCGACCACTGAAGCTTTCTTT.